This T cell receptor (beta chain) originates from a study of T cell responses to AZD1222 COVID-19 vaccine. The germline V gene encodes CDR1 SEHNR and CDR2 FQNEAQ (reference sequence). The V and J ends lost 6 bases and 0 bases, in that order; junction bases with no gene match: 10. The CDR3 is made up of 18 amino acids. The study, taken as a whole, reports: A mostly white British donor set with more females was recruited, and clonal diversity was possibly underestimated. Regions 160-218 and 743-854 dominated among vaccine-associated CD4 TCRs spanning spike.

A note on this clone: The target antigen is unknown.

Sequencing was performed with immunoSEQ multiplex PCR; in TCRdb, only in-frame clones are kept and a portion is missing. The profile covers about 120,000 clones, with around 93% appearing a single time and about 8.3% taken by the ten largest. This sequence joins TRBV7-9 and TRBJ2-6; 8 bases agree with TRBD1. The sequencing used peripheral blood, collected on day 0 of AZD1222 vaccination. The TCR was taken from an adult in good health. As DNA, the CDR3 is TGTGCCAGCAGTCATAACAGGGGGAACCGCTCTGGGGCCAACGTCCTGACTTTC. Its translation is CASSHNRGNRSGANVLTF.